The 13 T cell receptor beta chains listed next were all sequenced from one sample in a study of response to subunit inactivated influenza vaccine. TCRdb reprocessed the RT-PCR reads with MiXCR, giving one entry per CDR3 protein. The sample has some 540,000 distinct CDR3 sequences; around 25% are singletons. This same sample was also taken into another study, of T cells expressing NK-cell markers. That report adds: TCR beta libraries carry UMIs added by 5'RACE template switching.

The source was CD4+ T cells sorted from PBMCs, collected 12 days after vaccination. The receptors here all came from a man aged 45-65 years who received an inactivated influenza vaccine.

This clonotype was counted a few times. This chain joins TRBV29-1 and TRBJ2-7; 7 nucleotides align to TRBD2. The length of the CDR3 is 15 residues. Germline loops: CDR1 SQVTM, CDR2 ANQGSEA. The V and J ends lost 6 bases and 0 bases, in that order; junction bases with no gene match: 11. The CDR3 sequence is CSVILRERSSYEQYF. The CDR3 bases are TGCAGCGTCATATTGCGGGAGAGGAGCTCCTACGAGCAGTACTTC.

This chain joins TRBV15 and TRBJ2-4; D uncertain. The germline V gene encodes CDR1 LNHNV and CDR2 YYDKDF (reference sequence). The CDR3 totals 13 residues. Deletions cut 0 bases from V and 10 bases from J, with 10 bases between. CDR3 DNA: TGTGCCACCAGCAGAGATATGACGGTAATTCAGTACTTC. This gives the protein CATSRDMTVIQYF.

V and J are TRBV10-3 and TRBJ2-5; either TRBD1 or TRBD2 may supply D (5 bases each). Trimming removed 2 bases from V and 2 bases from J, with 12 bases in between. The CDR3 extends over 15 amino acids. The V gene's germline CDR1 is ENHRY and CDR2 SYGVKD. Here the CDR3 reads CAISEPGTVQETQYF. CDR3 nucleotides: TGTGCCATCAGTGAGCCCGGGACGGTGCAAGAGACCCAGTACTTC.

In its sample, this clonotype was seen a few times. The CDR3 DNA is TGCAGCGTTGAACTAGGTGCAGATACGCAGTATTTT. It codes for CSVELGADTQYF. The chain combines TRBV29-1 with TRBJ2-3; no definite D call. CDR1 and CDR2 from the germline V gene are SQVTM and ANQGSEA. The germline V and J ends were trimmed by 2 bases and 4 bases, with 7 bases remaining between them. CDR3 size: 12 residues.

J is TRBJ2-1 and V is TRBV28; 10 bases agree with TRBD2. This CDR3 spans 15 amino acids. The germline V gene has CDR1 MDHEN and CDR2 SYDVKM. J gave up 4 bases and V 5 bases, and 5 bases lay outside the gene matches. CDR3 nucleotide sequence: TGTGCCAGCAGTATAGCGGGAGGTCAATACAATGAGCAGTTCTTC. It encodes CASSIAGGQYNEQFF.

The sample holds many counts of this clonotype. The CDR3 here is CASSLNWQGSQPQHF. DNA for the CDR3: TGTGCCAGCAGTTTAAATTGGCAGGGGAGTCAGCCCCAGCATTTT. The gene calls are TRBV12-3 or TRBV12-4 and TRBJ1-5, with D possibly TRBD1 on 6 matching bases. The CDR3 runs 15 residues. The V end was cut by 2 bases, the J end by 6 bases, with 14 bases between.

The chain recombines TRBV7-2 with TRBJ1-2; D call uncertain. V gave up 7 bases and J gave up 7 bases, with 16 bases separating them. This CDR3 is built from 13 residues. From germline, CDR1 is SGHTA and CDR2 FQGNSA. The CDR3 region has the DNA TGTGCCAGCACACAAGGCAGCGCGAGTGGCTACACCTTC. As protein: CASTQGSASGYTF. Variable domain in full (rest from reference TRBV7-2 and TRBJ1-2): GAGVSQSPSNKVTEKGKDVELRCDPISGHTALYWYRQSLGQGLEFLIYFQGNSAPDKSGLPSDRFSAERTGGSVSTLTIQRTQQEDSAVYLCASTQGSASGYTFGSGTRLTVV.

This clonotype was observed a handful of times. The chain recombines TRBV20-1 with TRBJ2-5; 9 positions match TRBD2. The CDR3 length is 16 residues. Germline V gene data show CDR1 as DFQATT and CDR2 as SNEGSKA (reference sequence). V lost 5 bases, J lost 0 bases, and 10 bases stayed unmatched. The CDR3 protein is CSAAPGLASYQETQYF. In DNA form, the CDR3 reads TGCAGTGCTGCACCGGGACTAGCATCGTACCAAGAGACCCAGTACTTC.

The J gene is TRBJ2-3, the V gene TRBV4-3; 10 nucleotides agree with TRBD2. This CDR3 has 16 residues. Germline CDR1 and CDR2: LGHNA and YSLEER. V trimming: 0 bases; J trimming: 5 bases; junction bases outside the gene matches: 5. CDR3 in amino acids: CASSQDESGREDTQYF. The CDR3 DNA sequence: TGCGCCAGCAGCCAAGATGAGAGCGGGAGGGAAGATACGCAGTATTTT.

This rearrangement joins TRBV4-3 to TRBJ2-1; 9 bases fit TRBD2. The CDR3 has 16 residues. Trimming at V came to 0 bases and at J to 4 bases, leaving 4 bases not matched to a gene. Germline CDR1 is LGHNA and CDR2 is YSLEER. The CDR3 reads CASSQDSAGGYNEQFF. CDR3 nucleotides: TGCGCCAGCAGCCAAGATTCTGCGGGAGGGTACAATGAGCAGTTCTTC.

This sequence joins TRBV20-1 and TRBJ2-1, with D unclear. Looked up from germline, CDR1 is DFQATT and CDR2 is SNEGSKA (reference sequence). The CDR3 covers 15 residues. The CDR3: CRSSPPDGRLGEQFF. The CDR3 nucleotides are TGCAGATCCAGCCCGCCCGACGGTAGGTTGGGTGAGCAGTTCTTC.

This clonotype was recorded many times. CDR3 coding DNA: TGTGCCAGCAGGGGTTATACAGGGAGTACGACCTACGAGCAGTACTTC. It translates to CASRGYTGSTTYEQYF. J is TRBJ2-7 and V is TRBV6-1; maybe TRBD1 (6 bases). The germline V and J ends were trimmed by 6 bases and 2 bases, with 20 bases remaining between them. The length of the CDR3 is 16 residues. CDR1 and CDR2 (germline): MNHNS, SASEGT.

This chain connects TRBV4-3 to TRBJ1-3; tentatively, D is TRBD1 (6 bases). From germline, CDR1 is LGHNA and CDR2 YSLEER. This CDR3 comprises 16 residues. The V end lost 1 base, the J end lost 8 bases, and 18 bases lay between the germline ends. CDR3 sequence: CASSQGTDFVFDTIYF. The DNA for the CDR3 is TGCGCCAGCAGCCAAGGGACAGATTTTGTGTTTGACACCATATATTTT.